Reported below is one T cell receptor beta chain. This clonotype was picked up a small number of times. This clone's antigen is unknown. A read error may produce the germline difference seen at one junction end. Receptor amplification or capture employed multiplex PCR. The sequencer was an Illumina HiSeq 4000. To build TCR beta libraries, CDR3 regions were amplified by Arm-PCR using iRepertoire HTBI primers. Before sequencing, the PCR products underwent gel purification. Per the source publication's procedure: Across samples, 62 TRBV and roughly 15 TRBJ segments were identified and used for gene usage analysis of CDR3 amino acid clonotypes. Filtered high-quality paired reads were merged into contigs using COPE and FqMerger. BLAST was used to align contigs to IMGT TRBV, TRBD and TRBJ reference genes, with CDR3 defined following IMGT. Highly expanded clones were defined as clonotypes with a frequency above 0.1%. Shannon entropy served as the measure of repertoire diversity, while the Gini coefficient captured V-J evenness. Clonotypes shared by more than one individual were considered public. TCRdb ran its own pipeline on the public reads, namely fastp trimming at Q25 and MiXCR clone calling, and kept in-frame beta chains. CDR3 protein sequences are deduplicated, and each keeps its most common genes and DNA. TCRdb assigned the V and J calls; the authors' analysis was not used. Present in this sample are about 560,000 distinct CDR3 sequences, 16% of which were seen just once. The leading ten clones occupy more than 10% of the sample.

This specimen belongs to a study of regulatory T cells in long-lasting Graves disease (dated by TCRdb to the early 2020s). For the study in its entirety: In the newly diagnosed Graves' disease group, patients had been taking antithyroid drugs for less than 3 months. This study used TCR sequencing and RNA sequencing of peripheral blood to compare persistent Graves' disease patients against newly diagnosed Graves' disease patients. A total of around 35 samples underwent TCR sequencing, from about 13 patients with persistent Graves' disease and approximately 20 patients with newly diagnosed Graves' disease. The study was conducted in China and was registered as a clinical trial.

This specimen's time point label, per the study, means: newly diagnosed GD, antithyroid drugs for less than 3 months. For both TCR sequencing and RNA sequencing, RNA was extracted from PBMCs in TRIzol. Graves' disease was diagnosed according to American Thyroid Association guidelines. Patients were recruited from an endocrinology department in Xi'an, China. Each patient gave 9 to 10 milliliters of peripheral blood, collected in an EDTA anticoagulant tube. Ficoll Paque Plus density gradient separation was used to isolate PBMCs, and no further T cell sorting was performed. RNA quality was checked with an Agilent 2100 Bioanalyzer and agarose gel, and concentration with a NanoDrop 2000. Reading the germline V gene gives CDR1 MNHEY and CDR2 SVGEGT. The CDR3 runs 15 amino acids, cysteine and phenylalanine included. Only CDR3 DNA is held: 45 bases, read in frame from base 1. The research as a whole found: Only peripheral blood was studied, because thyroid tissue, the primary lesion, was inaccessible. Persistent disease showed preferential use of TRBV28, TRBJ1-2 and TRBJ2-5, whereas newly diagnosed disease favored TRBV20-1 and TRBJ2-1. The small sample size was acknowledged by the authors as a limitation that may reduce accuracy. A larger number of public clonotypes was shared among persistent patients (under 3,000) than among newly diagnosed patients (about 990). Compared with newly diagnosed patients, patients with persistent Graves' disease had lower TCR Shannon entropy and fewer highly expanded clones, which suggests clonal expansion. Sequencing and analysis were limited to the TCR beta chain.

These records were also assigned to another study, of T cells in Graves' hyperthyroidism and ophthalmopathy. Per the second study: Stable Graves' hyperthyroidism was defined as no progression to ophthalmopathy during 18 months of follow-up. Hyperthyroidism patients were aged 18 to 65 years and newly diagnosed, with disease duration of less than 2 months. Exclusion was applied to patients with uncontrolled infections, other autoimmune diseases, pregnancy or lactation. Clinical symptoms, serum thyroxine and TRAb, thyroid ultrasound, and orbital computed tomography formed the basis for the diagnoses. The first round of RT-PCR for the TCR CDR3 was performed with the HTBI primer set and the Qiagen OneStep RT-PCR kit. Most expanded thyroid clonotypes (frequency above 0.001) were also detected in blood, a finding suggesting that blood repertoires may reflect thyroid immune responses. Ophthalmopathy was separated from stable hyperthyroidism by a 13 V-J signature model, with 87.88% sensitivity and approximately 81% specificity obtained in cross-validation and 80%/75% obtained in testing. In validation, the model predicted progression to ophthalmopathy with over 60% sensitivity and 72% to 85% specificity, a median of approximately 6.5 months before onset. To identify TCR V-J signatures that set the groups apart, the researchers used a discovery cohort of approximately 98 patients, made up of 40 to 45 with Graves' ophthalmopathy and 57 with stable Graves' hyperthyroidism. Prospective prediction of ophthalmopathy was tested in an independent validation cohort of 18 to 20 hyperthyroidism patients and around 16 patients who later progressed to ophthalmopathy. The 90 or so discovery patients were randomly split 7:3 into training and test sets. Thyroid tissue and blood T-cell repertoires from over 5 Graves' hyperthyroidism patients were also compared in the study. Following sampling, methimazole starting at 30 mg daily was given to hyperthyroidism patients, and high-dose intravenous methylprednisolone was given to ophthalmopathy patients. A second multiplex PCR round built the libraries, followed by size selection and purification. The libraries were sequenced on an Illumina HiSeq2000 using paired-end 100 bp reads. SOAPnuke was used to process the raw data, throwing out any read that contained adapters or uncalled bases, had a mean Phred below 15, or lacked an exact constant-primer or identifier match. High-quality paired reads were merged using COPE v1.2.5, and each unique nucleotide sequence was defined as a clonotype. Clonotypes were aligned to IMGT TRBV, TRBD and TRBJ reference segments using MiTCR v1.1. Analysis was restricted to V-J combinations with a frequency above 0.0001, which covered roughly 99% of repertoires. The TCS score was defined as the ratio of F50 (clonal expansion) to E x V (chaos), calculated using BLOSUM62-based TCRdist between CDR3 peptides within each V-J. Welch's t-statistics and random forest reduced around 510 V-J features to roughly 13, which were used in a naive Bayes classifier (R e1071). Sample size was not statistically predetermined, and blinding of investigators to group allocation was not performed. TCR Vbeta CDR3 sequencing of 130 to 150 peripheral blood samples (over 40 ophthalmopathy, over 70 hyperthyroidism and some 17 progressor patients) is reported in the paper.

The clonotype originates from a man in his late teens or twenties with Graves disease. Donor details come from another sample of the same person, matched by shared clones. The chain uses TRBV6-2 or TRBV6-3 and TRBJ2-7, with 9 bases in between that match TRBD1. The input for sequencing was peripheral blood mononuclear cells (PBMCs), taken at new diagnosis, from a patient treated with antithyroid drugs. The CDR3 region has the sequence CASSYPRDRDYERYF. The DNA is TGTGCCAGCAGTTACCCGAGGGACAGGGACTACGAGCGGTACTTC.